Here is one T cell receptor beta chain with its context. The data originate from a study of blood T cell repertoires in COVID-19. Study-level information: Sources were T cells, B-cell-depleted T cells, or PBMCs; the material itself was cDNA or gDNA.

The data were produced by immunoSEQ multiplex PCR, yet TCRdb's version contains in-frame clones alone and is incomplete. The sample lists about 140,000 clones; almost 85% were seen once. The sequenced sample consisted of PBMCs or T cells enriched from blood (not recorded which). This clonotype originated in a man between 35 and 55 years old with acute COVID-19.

In nucleotides, the CDR3 is TGTGCCAGCAGTTTCCGGTCCGGGGAAAACATTCAGTACTTC. Its protein is CASSFRSGENIQYF. The chain uses TRBV28 and TRBJ2-4, with a tentative D call TRBD2 (5 bases). CDR3 length: 14 amino acids. The V gene's germline CDR1 is MDHEN and CDR2 SYDVKM. The V and J ends lost 3 bases and 5 bases respectively, with 11 bases between them.